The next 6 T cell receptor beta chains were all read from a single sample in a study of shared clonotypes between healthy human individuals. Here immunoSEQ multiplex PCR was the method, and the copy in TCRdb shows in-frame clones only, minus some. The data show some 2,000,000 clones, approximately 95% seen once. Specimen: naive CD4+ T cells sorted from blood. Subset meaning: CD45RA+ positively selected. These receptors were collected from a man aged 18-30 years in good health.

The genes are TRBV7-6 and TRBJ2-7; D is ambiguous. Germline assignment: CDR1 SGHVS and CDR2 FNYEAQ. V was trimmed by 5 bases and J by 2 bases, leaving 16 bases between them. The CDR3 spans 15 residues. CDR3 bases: TGTGCCAGCAGCCCCCTAAACGGGTTACCCTACGAGCAGTACTTC. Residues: CASSPLNGLPYEQYF. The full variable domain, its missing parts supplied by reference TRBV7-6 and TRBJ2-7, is GAGVSQSPRYKVTKRGQDVALRCDPISGHVSLYWYRQALGQGPEFLTYFNYEAQQDKSGLPNDRFSAERPEGSISTLTIQRTEQRDSAMYRCASSPLNGLPYEQYFGPGTRLTVT.

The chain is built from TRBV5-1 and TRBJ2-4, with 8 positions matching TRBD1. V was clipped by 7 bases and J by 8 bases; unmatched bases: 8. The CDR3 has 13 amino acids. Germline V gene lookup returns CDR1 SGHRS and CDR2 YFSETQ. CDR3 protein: CASATDRVDIQYF. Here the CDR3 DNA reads TGCGCCAGCGCTACGGACAGGGTGGACATTCAGTACTTC. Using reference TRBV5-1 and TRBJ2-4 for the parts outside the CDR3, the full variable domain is KAGVTQTPRYLIKTRGQQVTLSCSPISGHRSVSWYQQTPGQGLQFLFEYFSETQRNKGNFPGRFSGRQFSNSRSEMNVSTLELGDSALYLCASATDRVDIQYFGAGTRLSVL.

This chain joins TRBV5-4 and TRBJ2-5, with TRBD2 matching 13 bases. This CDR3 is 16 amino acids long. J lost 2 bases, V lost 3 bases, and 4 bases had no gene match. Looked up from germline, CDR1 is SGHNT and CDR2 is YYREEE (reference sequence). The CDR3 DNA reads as TGTGCCAGCAGCTCGGGACTAGCGGGATATCAAGAGACCCAGTACTTC. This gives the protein CASSSGLAGYQETQYF.

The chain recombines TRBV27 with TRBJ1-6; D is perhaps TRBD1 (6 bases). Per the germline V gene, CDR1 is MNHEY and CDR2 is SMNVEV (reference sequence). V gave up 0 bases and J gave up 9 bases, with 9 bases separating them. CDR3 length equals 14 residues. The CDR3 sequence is CASSLSQGSSPLHF. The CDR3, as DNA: TGTGCCAGCAGTTTATCACAGGGCAGTTCACCCCTCCACTTT.

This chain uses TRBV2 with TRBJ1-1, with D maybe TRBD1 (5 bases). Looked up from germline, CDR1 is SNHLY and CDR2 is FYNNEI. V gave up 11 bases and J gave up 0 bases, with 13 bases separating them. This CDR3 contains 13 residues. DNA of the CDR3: TGTGCCGTTTCCTGGGACCTGAACACTGAAGCTTTCTTT. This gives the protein CAVSWDLNTEAFF.

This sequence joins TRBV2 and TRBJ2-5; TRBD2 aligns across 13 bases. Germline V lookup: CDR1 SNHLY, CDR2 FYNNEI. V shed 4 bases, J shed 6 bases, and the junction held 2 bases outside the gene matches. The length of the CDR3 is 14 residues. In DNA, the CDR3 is TGTGCCAGCAGTGGGACTAGCGGGAGAAAGACCCAGTACTTC. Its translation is CASSGTSGRKTQYF.